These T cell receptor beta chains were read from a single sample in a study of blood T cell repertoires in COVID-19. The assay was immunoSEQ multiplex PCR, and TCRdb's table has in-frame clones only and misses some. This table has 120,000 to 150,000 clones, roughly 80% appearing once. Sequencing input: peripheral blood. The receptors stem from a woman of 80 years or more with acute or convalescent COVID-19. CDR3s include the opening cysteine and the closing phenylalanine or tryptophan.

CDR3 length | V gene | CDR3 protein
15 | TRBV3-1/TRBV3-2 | CASSQFRDIYEKLFF
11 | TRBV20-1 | CSATRTGVAFF
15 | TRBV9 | CASSEFLGSGNEQFF
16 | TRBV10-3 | CAISGRTGRSYNEQFF
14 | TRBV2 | CASRPGQGEETQYF
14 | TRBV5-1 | CASRGYRGTYEQYF
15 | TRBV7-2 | CASSLVTGSYNEQFF
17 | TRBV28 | CASSLPARGGSGNTIYF
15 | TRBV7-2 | CASSLSGQGSDTQYF
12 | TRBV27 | CASKQGIHEQYF
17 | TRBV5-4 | CASSTGLAGVNTGELFF
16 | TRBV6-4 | CASSDSWPSVADTQYF
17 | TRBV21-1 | CASSKIPLSQIKETQYF
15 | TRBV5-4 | CASSPRGWGNTEAFF
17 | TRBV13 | CASTQPGQGALGWGYTF
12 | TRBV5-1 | CASSLNSQTQYF
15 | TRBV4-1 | CASSQGGGAYNEQFF
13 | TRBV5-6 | CASSLGVWDEQYF
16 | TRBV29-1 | CSVESWAGGLSYEQYF
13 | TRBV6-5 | CASISRGFAEAFF
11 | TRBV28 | CASSFLNEQFF
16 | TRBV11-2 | CASSLVRSGGLEKLFF
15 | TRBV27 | CASSFNGRNNNEQFF
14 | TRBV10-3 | CATGEPVSNQPQHF
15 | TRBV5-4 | CASSPRQGDAGELFF
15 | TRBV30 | CAWTPQGAWGKGYTF
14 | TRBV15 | CATSRQGWFDEQYF
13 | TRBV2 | CVFGNTREETQYF
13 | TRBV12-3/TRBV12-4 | CASSLEVTTEAFF
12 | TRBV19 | CASSITGFEAFF
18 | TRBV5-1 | CASSLVRQDWANTGELFF
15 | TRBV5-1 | CASRPEDRVDEKLFF
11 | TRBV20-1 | CSARNGHEQYF
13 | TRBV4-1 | CASSPGLAHEQYF
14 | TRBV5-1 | CASSVGQGSNEQFF
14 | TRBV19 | CASSTPRAQGAAFF
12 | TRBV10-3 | CAVNTLEAEQYF
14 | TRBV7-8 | CASSLTPPNQPQHF
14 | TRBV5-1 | CASSSGQGENTIYF
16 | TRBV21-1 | CASSSRARGAYQPQHF
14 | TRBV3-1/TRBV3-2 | CASRDQATNSPLHF
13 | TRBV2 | CASNLDRLTEAFF
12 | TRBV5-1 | CASSVSKETQYF
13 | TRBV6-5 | CASTRIGYNEQFF
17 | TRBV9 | CASSVWQRGGSTDTQYF
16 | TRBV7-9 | CASSLERSYSAGELFF
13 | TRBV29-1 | CSVRDSQGSPLHF
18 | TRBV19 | CASSDPGGTSGISYEQYF
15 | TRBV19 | CASSIEAQALYGYTF
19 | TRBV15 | CATSRDLWASSGYEETQYF
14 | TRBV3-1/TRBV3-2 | CASSLLMGQNIQYF